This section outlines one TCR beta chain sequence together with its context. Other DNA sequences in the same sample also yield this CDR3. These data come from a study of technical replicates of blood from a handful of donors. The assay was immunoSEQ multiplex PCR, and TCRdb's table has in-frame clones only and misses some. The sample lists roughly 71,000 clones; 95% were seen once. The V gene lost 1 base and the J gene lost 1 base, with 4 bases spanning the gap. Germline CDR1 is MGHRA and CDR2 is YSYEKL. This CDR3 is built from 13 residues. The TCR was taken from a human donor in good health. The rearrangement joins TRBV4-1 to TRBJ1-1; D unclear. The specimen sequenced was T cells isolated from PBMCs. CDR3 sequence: CASSQGRNTEAFF. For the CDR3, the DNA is TGCGCCAGCAGCCAAGGTCGGAACACTGAAGCTTTCTTT.